This T cell receptor (beta chain) was recorded in a study of OX40 agonist ivuxolimab in advanced cancers. The table came from immunoSEQ multiplex PCR; TCRdb's copy has only in-frame clones and leaves some out. The sample contains 70,000 or so clones, about four fifths of which appear only once. V was trimmed by 4 bases and J by 3 bases, leaving 7 bases between them. Germline V gene lookup returns CDR1 SQVTM and CDR2 ANQGSEA. This CDR3 is built from 11 residues. Notes on the study in general: Blood T cells, both CD4+ and CD8+, expanded clonally by week 6 at 0.1 to 3.0 mg/kg.

On this clone itself: No antigen is known for it.

Sequencing used CD4+ or CD8+ T cells sorted from blood, obtained in a trial of the OX40 agonist ivuxolimab. The gene calls are TRBV29-1 and TRBJ2-7; TRBD1 or TRBD2 may be the D gene (5 bases each). The clonotype comes from an adult with an advanced solid tumor such as melanoma, head and neck, liver or kidney cancer. The CDR3 region is CSVGDGYEQYF. The CDR3 bases are TGCAGCGTTGGGGACGGCTACGAGCAGTACTTC.